A single T cell receptor beta chain is shown here with its context. The sample comes from a study of PD-L1 blockade in urothelial cancer. Background on the study: Before enrollment, 0 to 3 chemotherapy regimens had been given to patients.

Produced via immunoSEQ multiplex PCR; TCRdb's table is partial and in-frame only. Of some 40,000 clones listed, roughly four fifths are singletons. The germline V gene has CDR1 SGHRS and CDR2 YFSETQ. The CDR3 has 14 amino acids. Trimming took off 4 bases at V and 1 base at J, with 8 bases between the two ends. The clonotype was recovered from a man aged 55-75 years with urothelial cancer. The chain is built from TRBV5-1 and TRBJ1-4; unclear D gene. Sample: PBMCs, taken around atezolizumab (anti-PD-L1) treatment. CDR3 amino acids: CASSGEGTNEKLFF. In nucleotides, the CDR3 is TGCGCCAGCAGCGGAGAAGGAACTAATGAAAAACTGTTTTTT. The whole variable domain, remainder taken from reference TRBV5-1 and TRBJ1-4, is KAGVTQTPRYLIKTRGQQVTLSCSPISGHRSVSWYQQTPGQGLQFLFEYFSETQRNKGNFPGRFSGRQFSNSRSEMNVSTLELGDSALYLCASSGEGTNEKLFFGSGTQLSVL.